The sequence of this T cell receptor beta chain was determined in a study of cytomegalovirus exposure and HLA in healthy donors. Overall study findings and caveats: In an earlier analysis, most TCR beta V segments were productive about 87% or about 30% of the time. In a later analysis, TCR beta V- and J-gene trimming showed a link to a missense DCLRE1C variant. Donors were assumed by presence/absence analyses to have roughly uniform sequencing depth.

Notes on this clone: Its matching antigen is unknown.

PCR amplification relied on 60 Vbeta primers (plus 13 Jbeta primers). Some clones are missing from TCRdb's copy, which holds only in-frame ones; the method was immunoSEQ multiplex PCR. The sample consists of more than 90,000 clones, less than 80% of them appearing once. V lost 5 bases, J lost 5 bases, and 6 bases stayed unmatched. Germline values: CDR1 SGHTA, CDR2 FQGNSA. The CDR3 has 13 amino acids. J is TRBJ2-7 and V is TRBV7-2, with 7 bases lining up with TRBD1. Source material: PBMCs. This sequence was found in a middle-aged man in good health and CMV-seronegative. The CDR3 loop reads CASSRGQTNEQYF. DNA of the CDR3: TGTGCCAGCAGCCGGGGACAGACTAACGAGCAGTACTTC.